This TCR beta chain came from a study of T cells in localized non-small cell lung cancer. As concerns this clone: No antigen is known for it.

Study-wide findings and caveats: With higher T cell density in blood came longer overall survival. Turning up in adjacent lung were a median roughly 50 of the top 100 tumor clones. Clonality of T cells reached its maximum in uninvolved adjacent lung, surpassing tumor.

This table comes from immunoSEQ multiplex PCR, and its TCRdb copy is limited to in-frame clones, with some not included. Of about 57,000 clones in the sample, 80% to 95% were seen once. V lost 1 base, J lost 4 bases, and 10 bases lay in between. Germline CDR1 PRHDT, CDR2 FYEKMQ (reference sequence). The CDR3 loop spans 14 amino acids. The clonotype originates from a man aged 35-69 years with stage I lung adenocarcinoma. The V gene is TRBV13, the J gene TRBJ2-5; possibly TRBD1 for D (5 bases). The sequencing used peripheral blood, collected before any cancer treatment. CDR3 residues: CASSLDPGPETQYF. In nucleotides, the CDR3 is TGTGCCAGCAGCTTAGATCCAGGGCCAGAGACCCAGTACTTC. The variable domain in full, with the rest retrieved from reference TRBV13 and TRBJ2-5, is AAGVIQSPRHLIKEKRETATLKCYPIPRHDTVYWYQQGPGQDPQFLISFYEKMQSDKGSIPDRFSAQQFSDYHSELNMSSLELGDSALYFCASSLDPGPETQYFGPGTRLLVL.